The next 3 T cell receptor beta chains were all read from a single sample in a study of blood T cells in healthy people across ages (dated by TCRdb to between 2014 and 2017). The library was made by 5' RACE. The run used an Illumina HiSeq 2500. A second 7 to 11 cycle PCR used a sample-barcoded 5' primer and a J-beta primer mix. TCRdb trimmed the raw reads at Q25, called clones with MiXCR and kept productive beta chains. For every CDR3 protein sequence, its rows merge into one entry that carries the most common genes and DNA. This sample gives approximately 800,000 distinct CDR3 sequences in total; 60% to 80% of them show up just once. The ten biggest clones cover about a quarter of the sample. Input material: blood. Receptor source: a young man in good health.

This sequence joins TRBV2 and TRBJ2-5; D perhaps matches TRBD1 (5 bases). The CDR3 contains 11 residues. Germline loops: CDR1 SNHLY, CDR2 FYNNEI. V was pared by 6 bases and J by 11 bases, with 13 bases between. The CDR3 nucleotides are TGTGCCAGCAGACCGGACAATGAGCAGTACTTC. Its protein product is CASRPDNEQYF. The full variable domain, with the rest looked up from reference TRBV2 and TRBJ2-5, is EPEVTQTPSHQVTQMGQEVILRCVPISNHLYFYWYRQILGQKVEFLVSFYNNEISEKSEIFDDQFSVERPDGSNFTLKIRSTKLEDSAMYFCASRPDNEQYFGPGTRLLVL.

This chain joins TRBV5-1 and TRBJ2-5; 10 nucleotides agree with TRBD2. CDR1 is SGHRS, CDR2 YFSETQ, per germline. The CDR3 covers 13 residues. Trimming removed 2 bases from V and 11 bases from J; junction bases left unmatched: 6. The CDR3: CASSFTSGEEQYF. The CDR3 DNA is TGCGCCAGCAGCTTCACTAGCGGGGAGGAGCAGTACTTC.

The rearrangement links TRBV10-3 to TRBJ2-7; either TRBD1 or TRBD2 may fit D (6 bases each). V lost 0 bases and J lost 2, with 17 bases in between. CDR1 and CDR2 from the germline V gene are ENHRY and SYGVKD. This CDR3 comprises 17 residues. CDR3 in amino acids: CAISESIGGPNAYEQYF. CDR3 coding DNA: TGTGCCATCAGTGAGTCGATCGGGGGCCCAAACGCCTACGAGCAGTACTTC.